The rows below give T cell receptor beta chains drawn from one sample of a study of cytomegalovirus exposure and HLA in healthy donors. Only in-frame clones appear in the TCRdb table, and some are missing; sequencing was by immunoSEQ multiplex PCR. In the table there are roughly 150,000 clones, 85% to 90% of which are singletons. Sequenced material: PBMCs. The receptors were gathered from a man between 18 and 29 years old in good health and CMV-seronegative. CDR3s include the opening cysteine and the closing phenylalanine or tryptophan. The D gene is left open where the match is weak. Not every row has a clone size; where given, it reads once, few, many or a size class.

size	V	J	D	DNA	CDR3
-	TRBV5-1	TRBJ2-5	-	TGCGCCAGCAGCCCGAGGCGGGGCCCACTTCAAGAGACCCAGTACTTC	CASSPRRGPLQETQYF
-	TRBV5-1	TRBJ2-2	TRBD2	TGCGCCAGCCTCCCGGCGGGGGACACCGGGGAGCTGTTTTTT	CASLPAGDTGELFF
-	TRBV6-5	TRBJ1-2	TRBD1	TGTGCCAGCAGTTTATACAGGGGAAACGGCTACACCTTC	CASSLYRGNGYTF
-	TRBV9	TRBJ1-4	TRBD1	TGTGCCAGCAGCTTGTCGACAGGGGGTAATGAAAAACTGTTTTTT	CASSLSTGGNEKLFF
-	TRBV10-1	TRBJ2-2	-	TGCGCCAGCGGGCGGAACACCGGGGAGCTGTTTTTT	CASGRNTGELFF
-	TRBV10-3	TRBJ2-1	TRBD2	TGTGCCATCCACAGCGGGAACTCCTACAATGAGCAGTTCTTC	CAIHSGNSYNEQFF
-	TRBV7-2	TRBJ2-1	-	TGTGCCAGCAGTGCGCAACCCGGTGTATCCTACAATGAGCAGTTCTTC	CASSAQPGVSYNEQFF
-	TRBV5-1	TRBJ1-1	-	TGCGCCAGCAGCTTAGGGGCGAACACTGAAGCTTTCTTT	CASSLGANTEAFF
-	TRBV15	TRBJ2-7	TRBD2	TGTGCCACCAGAACTAGCGGGACAACCTACGAGCAGTACTTC	CATRTSGTTYEQYF
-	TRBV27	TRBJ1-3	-	TGTGCCAGCAGTCCCCGGTTCGGGAACACCATATATTTT	CASSPRFGNTIYF
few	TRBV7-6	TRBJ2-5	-	TGTGCCAGCACGTCTCTGGAGACCCAGTACTTC	CASTSLETQYF
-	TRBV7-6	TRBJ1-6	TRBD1	TGTGCCAGCAGCTGGACAGGGAGGAATTCACCCCTCCACTTT	CASSWTGRNSPLHF
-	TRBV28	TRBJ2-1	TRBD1	TGTGCCAGCAGTCTGGGGACAGGGGGCGCGGAGCATGAGCAGTTCTTC	CASSLGTGGAEHEQFF
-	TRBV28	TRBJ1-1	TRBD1	TGTGCCAGCAGACCACCGGGACAGGGGAAGACTGAAGCTTTCTTT	CASRPPGQGKTEAFF
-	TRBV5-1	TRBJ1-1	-	TGCGCCAGCAGCTCCGGGGGGACGGATTTCTTT	CASSSGGTDFF
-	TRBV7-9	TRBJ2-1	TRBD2	TGTGCCAGCAGCTTACCCATAGCGGGAGGGCCAATAAGCGATGAGCAGTTCTTC	CASSLPIAGGPISDEQFF
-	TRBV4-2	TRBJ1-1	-	TGTGCCAGCAGCCAAGATCCCGGGGAGGACACTGAAGCTTTCTTT	CASSQDPGEDTEAFF
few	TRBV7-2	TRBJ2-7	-	TGTGCCAGCAGCTTACTACAGGGTGTCGAGCAGTACTTC	CASSLLQGVEQYF
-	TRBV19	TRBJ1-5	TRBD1	TGTGCCAGTAGTGGCGGACAGGGACGACAGCCCCAGCATTTT	CASSGGQGRQPQHF
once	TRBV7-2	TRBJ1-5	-	TGTGCCAGCAGCTTAAGGGGTAATCAGCCCCAGCATTTT	CASSLRGNQPQHF
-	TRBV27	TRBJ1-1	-	TGTGCCAGCAAGCCCCATAGGGGTCACACTGAAGCTTTCTTT	CASKPHRGHTEAFF
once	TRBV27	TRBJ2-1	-	TGTGCCAGCAGTCCCCCCCTAGGAGGTCGGTTCTTC	CASSPPLGGRFF
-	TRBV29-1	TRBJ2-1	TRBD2	TGCAGCGTGGCATCTGGACTAGCCAATGAGCAGTTCTTC	CSVASGLANEQFF
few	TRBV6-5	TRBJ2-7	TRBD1	TGTGCCAGCAGTTACTCACAGGGGGCGCGGTACGAGCAGTACTTC	CASSYSQGARYEQYF
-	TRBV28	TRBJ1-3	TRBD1	TGTGCCAGCCGGACAGGGGCCTCATCTGGAAACACCATATATTTT	CASRTGASSGNTIYF
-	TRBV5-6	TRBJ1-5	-	TGTGCCAGCAGCTTGGGCAGGGGACGAGGCAATCAGCCCCAGCATTTT	CASSLGRGRGNQPQHF
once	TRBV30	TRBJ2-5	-	TGTGCCTGGAGTGTGGCAGGGGTAGGCTCAGAGACCCAGTACTTC	CAWSVAGVGSETQYF
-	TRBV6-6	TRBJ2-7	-	TGTGCCAGCACCGCCGCCGGGGAGCAGTACTTC	CASTAAGEQYF
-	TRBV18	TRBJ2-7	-	TGTGCCAGCTCCCTAGAGGGCTACGAGCAGTACTTC	CASSLEGYEQYF